Sequencing of this T cell receptor beta chain was carried out in a study of cytomegalovirus exposure and HLA in healthy donors. Looking at the study overall: From donors who were HLA-typed, an early data release held 80 million to 95 million unique TCRs.

PCR used 60 Vbeta primers and 13 Jbeta primers. Authors' methods: Counted up in a later analysis, unique TCR beta chains came to roughly 80 million, with about 10 million shared. Assay used: immunoSEQ multiplex PCR; TCRdb lists only in-frame clones, some missing. That table gives V, J and clone size, and the DNA gave D and trimming. Among about 80,000 clones listed, 62% were seen once. Germline V gene lookup returns CDR1 SGHRS and CDR2 YFSETQ. Trimming cost V 0 bases and J 6 bases; bases outside gene matches: 12. This CDR3 spans 17 amino acids. The specimen sequenced was PBMCs. The rearrangement links TRBV5-1 to TRBJ2-3; 8 nucleotides match TRBD1. This receptor was taken from a male donor in good health and CMV-seropositive. In DNA form, the CDR3 reads TGCGCCAGCAGCTTGGCCGGGCTGCAGGGGGCTTTGGATACGCAGTATTTT. Encoded protein: CASSLAGLQGALDTQYF.